Below, 18 T cell receptor beta chains from the same sample are listed, as sequenced in a study of shared clonotypes between healthy human individuals (dated by TCRdb to 2019 to 2021). For the CD8 naive samples, CD45RO-negative cells were positively selected for CCR7, yielding a CD45RA+CCR7+ population from which TemRA cells were excluded. The method was the immunoSEQ multiplex PCR assay. Entries here come from immuneACCESS through TCRdb and include only in-frame sequences with V and J called. Some clones fail to appear in such tables; in the studies checked, an unresolved V gene covers under half of the shortfall, and the cause of the remainder is unknown. The sample table contains nearly 600,000 clones; only one count was recorded for nearly 97% of them. Jointly, the top ten make up 0.11% of the sample. The sample comprised naive CD8+ T cells sorted from blood. The sample's cell subset or site label, decoded: CD45RA+CCR7+. All receptors derive from a young woman in good health.

The genes are TRBV7-6 and TRBJ2-6, with D unresolved. The CDR3 consists of 15 residues. The V gene lost 0 bases and the J gene lost 1 base, with 4 bases spanning the gap. Germline V gives CDR1 SGHVS, CDR2 FNYEAQ. This CDR3 is CASSLAVSGANVLTF. The CDR3 bases are TGTGCCAGCAGCTTAGCAGTATCTGGGGCCAACGTCCTGACTTTC.

V gene TRBV5-1 combines with J gene TRBJ2-7; the match to TRBD2 covers 8 bases. Losses at the gene ends were 2 bases for V and 1 base for J; bases not matched to a gene: 5. The CDR3 runs to 15 residues. Germline CDR1 SGHRS, CDR2 YFSETQ. The CDR3 sequence: CASSFPSSGSYEQYF. Written as DNA, the CDR3 is TGCGCCAGCAGCTTCCCGTCTAGCGGGTCCTACGAGCAGTACTTC.

The chain carries TRBV4-1 and TRBJ1-2, with 7 bases aligning to TRBD1. CDR1 MGHRA and CDR2 YSYEKL come from the germline V gene. CDR3 length: 16 residues. Unmatched junction bases numbered 12, after V lost 4 bases and J lost 4 bases. CDR3 amino acids: CASSPTGREVVYGYTF. In DNA form, the CDR3 reads TGCGCCAGCAGCCCGACAGGGAGGGAGGTAGTCTATGGCTACACCTTC.

V and J are TRBV19 and TRBJ2-1; maybe TRBD1 (6 bases). The CDR3 is made up of 17 amino acids. Looked up from germline, CDR1 is LNHDA and CDR2 is SQIVND (reference sequence). Trimming shortened V by 1 base and J by 6 bases, and 19 bases separated the two germline ends. DNA of the CDR3: TGTGCCAGTAGTATAGGAAACAGGGTGGCTAGGACCAATGAGCAGTTCTTC. Protein product: CASSIGNRVARTNEQFF.

The rearrangement uses TRBV28 and TRBJ1-1, with D tentatively TRBD1 (5 bases). The CDR3 totals 14 residues. Between the trimmed V and J ends, which lost 2 bases and 3 bases, there was a span of 10 bases. Germline CDR1 reads MDHEN; CDR2 reads SYDVKM. This CDR3 reads CASSLTPRDTEAFF. CDR3 sequence (DNA): TGTGCCAGCAGTTTAACCCCCAGGGACACTGAAGCTTTCTTT.

The rearrangement links TRBV7-2 to TRBJ2-7; 9 bases match TRBD2. This CDR3 region has 15 residues. CDR1 is SGHTA, CDR2 FQGNSA, per germline. The J segment lost 5 bases and the V segment lost 1 base, leaving 6 bases of the junction unmatched. The CDR3, as DNA: TGTGCCAGCAGCTTAGGACTAGCGGAGTCCCACGAGCAGTACTTC. Translated, it gives CASSLGLAESHEQYF.

The V call is TRBV10-1, the J call TRBJ2-5; no clear D gene. Per the germline V gene, CDR1 is WNHNN and CDR2 is SYGVQD (reference sequence). The CDR3 totals 13 residues. V lost 3 bases and J lost 5, with 10 bases in between. CDR3 region: CASSEALGETQYF. Here the CDR3 DNA reads TGCGCCAGCAGTGAAGCCCTGGGGGAGACCCAGTACTTC.

V usage is TRBV6-6 and J usage is TRBJ1-2; no definite D call. CDR3 length: 16 residues. Trimming shortened V by 1 base and J by 0 bases, and 12 bases separated the two germline ends. Germline V CDR1 and CDR2: MNHNY, SVGAGI (reference sequence). In DNA, the CDR3 is TGTGCCAGCAGTTACTTAGTCGGTTCGGCTAACTATGGCTACACCTTC. It yields the protein CASSYLVGSANYGYTF.

The rearrangement uses TRBV28 and TRBJ2-7, with a possible D match to TRBD2 (6 bases). CDR1 and CDR2 (germline): MDHEN, SYDVKM. This CDR3 contains 16 residues. Trimming took off 3 bases at V and 3 bases at J, with 18 bases between the two ends. CDR3 DNA sequence: TGTGCCAGCAGTTTCCCCCGGGGGAAGGCGGACTACGAGCAGTACTTC. This translates into CASSFPRGKADYEQYF.

This clone has only one observation. The CDR3 sequence is CAGDQEPNTEAFF. The CDR3 region has the DNA TGTGCTGGGGATCAGGAGCCGAACACTGAAGCTTTCTTT. The rearrangement joins TRBV30 to TRBJ1-1; D uncertain. The germline gives CDR1 GTSNPN, CDR2 SVGIG (reference sequence). The CDR3 is 13 amino acids.

The DNA of the CDR3 is TGCGCCAGCAGTGAGAGACAGGGGTGGACTGAAGCTTTCTTT. Its protein is CASSERQGWTEAFF. The V call is TRBV10-1, the J call TRBJ1-1; TRBD1 agrees at 8 bases. Trimming removed 2 bases from V and 5 bases from J; junction bases left unmatched: 4. The CDR3 is 14 residues long. In germline, CDR1 is WNHNN, CDR2 SYGVQD (reference sequence).

The chain recombines TRBV29-1 with TRBJ2-1; D unclear. The CDR3 contains 12 residues. Germline assignment: CDR1 SQVTM and CDR2 ANQGSEA. The V end was cut by 7 bases, the J end by 6 bases, with 13 bases between. The CDR3 loop reads CSAPWAPNEQFF. The CDR3 nucleotides are TGCAGCGCGCCTTGGGCCCCCAATGAGCAGTTCTTC.

Here the CDR3 reads CASSQGGGTSSSTDTQYF. The CDR3, as DNA: TGCGCCAGCAGCCAAGGGGGCGGGACATCGTCTAGCACAGATACGCAGTATTTT. This rearrangement joins TRBV4-1 to TRBJ2-3, with D perhaps TRBD1 or TRBD2 (6 bases each). CDR1 and CDR2 from the germline V gene are MGHRA and YSYEKL. The CDR3 runs 18 residues. Trimming took off 1 base at V and 0 bases at J, with 17 bases between the two ends.

The chain employs TRBV15 and TRBJ2-7; D is perhaps TRBD1 (5 bases). V lost 2 bases, J lost 9 bases, and 20 bases lay in between. This CDR3 has 15 amino acids. CDR1 is LNHNV, CDR2 YYDKDF, per germline (reference sequence). The CDR3 region is CATSRNTGAPTLQYF. In DNA, the CDR3 is TGTGCCACCAGCAGAAACACAGGTGCGCCTACGTTGCAGTACTTC.

The chain has TRBV11-2 and TRBJ1-2; D not certain. Germline-derived CDR1 and CDR2 are SGHAT and FQNNGV. Trimming took 4 bases from V and 6 from J, leaving 12 bases between them. CDR3 length: 13 residues. The CDR3 here is CASSSAGRDGYTF. CDR3 DNA: TGTGCCAGCAGCTCGGCAGGTCGTGATGGCTACACCTTC.

This clone has just one count. The chain has TRBV9 and TRBJ2-3; D may be TRBD2 (5 bases). Germline lookup yields CDR1 SGDLS and CDR2 YYNGEE. V lost 0 bases, J lost 2 bases, and 7 bases lay in between. This CDR3 has 14 residues. This chain's CDR3 is CASSVDGITDTQYF. The CDR3 nucleotides read TGTGCCAGCAGCGTAGACGGGATCACAGATACGCAGTATTTT.

CDR3 region: CASSPLRGTDTQYF. CDR3 coding DNA: TGTGCCAGCAGTCCCCTTAGGGGCACAGATACGCAGTATTTT. This chain connects TRBV27 to TRBJ2-3; D gene unclear. Trimming pared 5 bases from V and 1 base from J, leaving 10 bases between. This CDR3 is 14 amino acids long. Germline CDR1 MNHEY, CDR2 SMNVEV (reference sequence).

The J gene is TRBJ2-7, the V gene TRBV5-1; D possibly corresponds to TRBD1 (5 bases). Germline CDR1 is SGHRS and CDR2 is YFSETQ. This CDR3 is 16 amino acids long. V was cut by 0 bases and J by 2 bases, with 15 bases left in between. The CDR3 nucleotides read TGCGCCAGCAGCTTGGATGTAGACAGCTTAACCTACGAGCAGTACTTC. Translated: CASSLDVDSLTYEQYF.